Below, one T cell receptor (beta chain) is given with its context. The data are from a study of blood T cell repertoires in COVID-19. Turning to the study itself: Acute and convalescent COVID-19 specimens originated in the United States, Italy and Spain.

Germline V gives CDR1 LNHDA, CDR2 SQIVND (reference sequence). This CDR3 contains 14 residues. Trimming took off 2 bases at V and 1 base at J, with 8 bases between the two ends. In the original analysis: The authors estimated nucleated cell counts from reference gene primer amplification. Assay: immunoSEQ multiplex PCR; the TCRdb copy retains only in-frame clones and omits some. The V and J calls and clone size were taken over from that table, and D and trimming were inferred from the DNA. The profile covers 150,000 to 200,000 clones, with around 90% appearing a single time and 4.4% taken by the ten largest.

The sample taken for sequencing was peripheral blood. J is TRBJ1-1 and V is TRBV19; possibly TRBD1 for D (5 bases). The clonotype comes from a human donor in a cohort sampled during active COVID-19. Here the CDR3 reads CASSIRQGNTEAFF. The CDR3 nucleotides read TGTGCCAGTAGTATACGCCAGGGGAACACTGAAGCTTTCTTT. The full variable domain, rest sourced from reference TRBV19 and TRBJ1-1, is DGGITQSPKYLFRKEGQNVTLSCEQNLNHDAMYWYRQDPGQGLRLIYYSQIVNDFQKGDIAEGYSVSREKKESFPLTVTSAQKNPTAFYLCASSIRQGNTEAFFGQGTRLTVV.